This entry features one T cell receptor (beta chain) sequence. CDR3 length: 15 residues. V lost 2 bases and J 4 bases, leaving 15 bases between the germline ends. Germline V CDR1 and CDR2: SEHNR, FQNEAQ (reference sequence). The data stem from a study of shared T cell receptors in the human thymus. Here immunoSEQ multiplex PCR was the method, and the copy in TCRdb shows in-frame clones only, minus some. This repertoire shows about 730,000 clones, 70% to 90% found once; its top ten account for roughly 0.01%. These same data were also listed under a study on human thymus T cells. As that study records: The sample donors, healthy Finnish infants, were having corrective surgery for congenital heart defects. The authors found apparently biased V and J gene usage in thymic and blood repertoires. The related literature has documented a marked overlap of thymic repertoires among unrelated individuals.

Sequencing was done on a sample of thymocytes. The source of this sequence is a girl less than two years old with a congenital heart defect. The V call is TRBV7-9, the J call TRBJ2-7, with a tentative D call TRBD1 (5 bases). For the CDR3, the DNA is TGTGCCAGCAGCTTACCAGGGAACCCAAGATACGAGCAGTACTTC. Its protein is CASSLPGNPRYEQYF. The full variable domain, its missing parts supplied by reference TRBV7-9 and TRBJ2-7, is DTGVSQNPRHKITKRGQNVTFRCDPISEHNRLYWYRQTLGQGPEFLTYFQNEAQLEKSRLLSDRFSAERPKGSFSTLEIQRTEQGDSAMYLCASSLPGNPRYEQYFGPGTRLTVT.